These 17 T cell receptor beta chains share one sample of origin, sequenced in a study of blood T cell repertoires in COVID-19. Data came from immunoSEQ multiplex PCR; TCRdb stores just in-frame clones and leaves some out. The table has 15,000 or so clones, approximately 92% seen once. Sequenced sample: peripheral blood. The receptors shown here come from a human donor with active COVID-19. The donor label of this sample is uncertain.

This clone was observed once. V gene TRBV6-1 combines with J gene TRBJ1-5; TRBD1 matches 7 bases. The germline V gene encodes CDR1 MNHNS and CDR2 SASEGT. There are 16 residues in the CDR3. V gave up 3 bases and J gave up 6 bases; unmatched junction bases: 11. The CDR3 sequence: CASSEPGGVVIQPQHF. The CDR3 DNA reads TGTGCCAGCAGTGAGCCAGGGGGAGTTGTGATTCAGCCCCAGCATTTT.

Here the CDR3 reads CASSQRGTEAFF. As DNA, the CDR3 is TGTGCCAGCAGCCAAAGGGGTACTGAAGCTTTCTTT. This rearrangement joins TRBV5-6 to TRBJ1-1, with D perhaps matching TRBD1 (5 bases). V was shortened by 4 bases and J by 5 bases, with 9 bases between the two germline ends. Per germline, CDR1 SGHDT and CDR2 YYEEEE. The CDR3 totals 12 residues.

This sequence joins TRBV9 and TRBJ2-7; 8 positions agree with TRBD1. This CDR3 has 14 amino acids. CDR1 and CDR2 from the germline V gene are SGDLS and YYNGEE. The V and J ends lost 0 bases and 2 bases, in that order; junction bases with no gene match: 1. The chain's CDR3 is CASSVEDRAYEQYF. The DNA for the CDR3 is TGTGCCAGCAGCGTAGAGGACAGGGCCTACGAGCAGTACTTC.

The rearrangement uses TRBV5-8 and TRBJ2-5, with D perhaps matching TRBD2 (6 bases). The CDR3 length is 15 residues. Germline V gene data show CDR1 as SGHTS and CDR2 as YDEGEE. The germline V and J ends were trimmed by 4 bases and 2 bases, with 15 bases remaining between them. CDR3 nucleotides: TGTGCCAGCAGCCGGGCGCTGGGAGGACAAGAGACCCAGTACTTC. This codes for CASSRALGGQETQYF.

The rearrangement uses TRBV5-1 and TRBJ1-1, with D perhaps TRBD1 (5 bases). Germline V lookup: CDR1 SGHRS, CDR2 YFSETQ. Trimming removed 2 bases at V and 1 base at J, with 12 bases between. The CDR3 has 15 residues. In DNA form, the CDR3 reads TGCGCCAGCAGCTTCCAGGGTCGCGGGAACACTGAAGCTTTCTTT. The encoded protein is CASSFQGRGNTEAFF.

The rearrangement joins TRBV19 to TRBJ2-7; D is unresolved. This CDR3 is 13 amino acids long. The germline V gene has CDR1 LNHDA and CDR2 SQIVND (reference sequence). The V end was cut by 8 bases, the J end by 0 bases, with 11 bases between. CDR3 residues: CASAPQSSYEQYF. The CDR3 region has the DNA TGTGCCAGTGCTCCACAGAGCTCCTACGAGCAGTACTTC.

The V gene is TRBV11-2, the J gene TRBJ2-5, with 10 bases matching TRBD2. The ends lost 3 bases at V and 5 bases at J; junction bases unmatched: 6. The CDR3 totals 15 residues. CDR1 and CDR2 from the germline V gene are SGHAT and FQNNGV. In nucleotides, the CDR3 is TGTGCCAGCAGCTTCCTAGCGGGGGTGGTCGAGACCCAGTACTTC. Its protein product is CASSFLAGVVETQYF.

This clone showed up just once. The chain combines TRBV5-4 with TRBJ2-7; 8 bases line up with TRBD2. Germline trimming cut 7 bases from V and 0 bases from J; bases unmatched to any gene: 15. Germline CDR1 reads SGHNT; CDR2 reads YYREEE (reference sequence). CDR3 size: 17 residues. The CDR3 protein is CASSSGLADVFSYEQYF. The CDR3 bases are TGTGCCAGCTCTTCTGGACTAGCCGATGTATTCTCCTACGAGCAGTACTTC.

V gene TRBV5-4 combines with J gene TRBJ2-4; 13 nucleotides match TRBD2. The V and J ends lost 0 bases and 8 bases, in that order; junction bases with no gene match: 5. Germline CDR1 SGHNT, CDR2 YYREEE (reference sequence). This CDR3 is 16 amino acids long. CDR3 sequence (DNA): TGTGCCAGCAGCTTGGGGACTAGCGGGAGTTCAGACATTCAGTACTTC. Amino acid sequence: CASSLGTSGSSDIQYF. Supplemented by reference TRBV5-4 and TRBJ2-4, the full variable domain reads ETGVTQSPTHLIKTRGQQVTLRCSSQSGHNTVSWYQQALGQGPQFIFQYYREEENGRGNFPPRFSGLQFPNYSSELNVNALELDDSALYLCASSLGTSGSSDIQYFGAGTRLSVL.

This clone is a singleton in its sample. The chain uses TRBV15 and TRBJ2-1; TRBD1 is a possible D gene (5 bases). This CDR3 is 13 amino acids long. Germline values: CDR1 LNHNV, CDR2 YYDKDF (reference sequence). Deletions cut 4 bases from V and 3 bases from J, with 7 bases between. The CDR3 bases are TGTGCCACCAGCAACCAGGGCTACAATGAGCAGTTCTTC. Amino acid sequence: CATSNQGYNEQFF. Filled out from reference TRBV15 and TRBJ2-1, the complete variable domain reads DAMVIQNPRYQVTQFGKPVTLSCSQTLNHNVMYWYQQKSSQAPKLLFHYYDKDFNNEADTPDNFQSRRPNTSFCFLDIRSPGLGDTAMYLCATSNQGYNEQFFGPGTRLTVL.

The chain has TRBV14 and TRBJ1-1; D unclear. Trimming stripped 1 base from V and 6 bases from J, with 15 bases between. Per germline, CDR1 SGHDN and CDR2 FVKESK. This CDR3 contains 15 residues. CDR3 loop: CASSQVSGIVAEAFF. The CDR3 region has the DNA TGTGCCAGCAGCCAAGTCTCGGGGATTGTGGCTGAAGCTTTCTTT.

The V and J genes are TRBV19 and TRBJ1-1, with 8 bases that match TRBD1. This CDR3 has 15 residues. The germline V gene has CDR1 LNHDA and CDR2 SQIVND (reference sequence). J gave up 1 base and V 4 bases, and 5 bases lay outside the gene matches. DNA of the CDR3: TGTGCCAGTAGTAACACCGGGACAGGGAACACTGAAGCTTTCTTT. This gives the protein CASSNTGTGNTEAFF.

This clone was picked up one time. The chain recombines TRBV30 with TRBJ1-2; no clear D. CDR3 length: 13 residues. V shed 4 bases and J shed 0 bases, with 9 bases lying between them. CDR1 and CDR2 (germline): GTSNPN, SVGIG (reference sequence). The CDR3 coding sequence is TGTGCCTGGACCCCTGGAGCTAACTATGGCTACACCTTC. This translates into CAWTPGANYGYTF.

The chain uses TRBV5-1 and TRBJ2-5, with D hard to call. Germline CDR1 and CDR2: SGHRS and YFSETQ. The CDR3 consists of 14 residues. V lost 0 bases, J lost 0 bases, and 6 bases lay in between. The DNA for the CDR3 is TGCGCCAGCAGCTTGGGGTACTACCAAGAGACCCAGTACTTC. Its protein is CASSLGYYQETQYF. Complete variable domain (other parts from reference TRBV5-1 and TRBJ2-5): KAGVTQTPRYLIKTRGQQVTLSCSPISGHRSVSWYQQTPGQGLQFLFEYFSETQRNKGNFPGRFSGRQFSNSRSEMNVSTLELGDSALYLCASSLGYYQETQYFGPGTRLLVL.

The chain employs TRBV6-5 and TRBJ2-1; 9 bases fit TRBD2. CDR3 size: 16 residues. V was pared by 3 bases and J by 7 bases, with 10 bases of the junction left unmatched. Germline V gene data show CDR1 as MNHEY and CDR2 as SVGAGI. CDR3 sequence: CASSYVAGDMVNEQFF. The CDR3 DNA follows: TGTGCCAGCAGTTATGTAGCGGGAGATATGGTGAATGAGCAGTTCTTC.

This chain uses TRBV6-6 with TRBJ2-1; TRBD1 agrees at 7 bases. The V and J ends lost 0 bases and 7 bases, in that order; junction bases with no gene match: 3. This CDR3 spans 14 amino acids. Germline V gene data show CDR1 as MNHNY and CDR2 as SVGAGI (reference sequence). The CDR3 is CASSYSNRGNEQFF. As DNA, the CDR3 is TGTGCCAGCAGTTACTCGAACAGGGGTAATGAGCAGTTCTTC.

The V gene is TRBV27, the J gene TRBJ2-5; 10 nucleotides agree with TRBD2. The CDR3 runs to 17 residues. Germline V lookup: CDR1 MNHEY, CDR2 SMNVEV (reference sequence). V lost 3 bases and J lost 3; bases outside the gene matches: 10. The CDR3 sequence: CASSFSRLAGIEETQYF. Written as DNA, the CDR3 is TGTGCCAGCAGTTTCTCACGACTAGCGGGTATAGAAGAGACCCAGTACTTC.